The T cell receptor beta chain under discussion was sequenced for a study of long-term antiretroviral therapy in people with HIV. CDR1 and CDR2 from the germline V gene are MNHNS and SASEGT. The V end lost 0 bases, the J end lost 2 bases, and 10 bases lay between the germline ends. The CDR3 loop spans 15 amino acids. Sequencing relied on immunoSEQ assay v3.0, run at survey level. Some clones are missing from TCRdb's copy, which holds only in-frame ones; the method was immunoSEQ multiplex PCR. The top ten hold about 9% of the sample, which has fewer than 25,000 clones, roughly 89% seen once. This TCR was sampled from a man aged 50-59 years with HIV. Sequenced material: unsorted PBMCs, taken 1.8 years before starting antiretroviral therapy. The chain couples TRBV6-1 to TRBJ1-2; D ambiguous. The CDR3, as DNA: TGTGCCAGCAGTGAAGCTACCAAGGAGAACTATGGCTACACCTTC. The encoded protein is CASSEATKENYGYTF.